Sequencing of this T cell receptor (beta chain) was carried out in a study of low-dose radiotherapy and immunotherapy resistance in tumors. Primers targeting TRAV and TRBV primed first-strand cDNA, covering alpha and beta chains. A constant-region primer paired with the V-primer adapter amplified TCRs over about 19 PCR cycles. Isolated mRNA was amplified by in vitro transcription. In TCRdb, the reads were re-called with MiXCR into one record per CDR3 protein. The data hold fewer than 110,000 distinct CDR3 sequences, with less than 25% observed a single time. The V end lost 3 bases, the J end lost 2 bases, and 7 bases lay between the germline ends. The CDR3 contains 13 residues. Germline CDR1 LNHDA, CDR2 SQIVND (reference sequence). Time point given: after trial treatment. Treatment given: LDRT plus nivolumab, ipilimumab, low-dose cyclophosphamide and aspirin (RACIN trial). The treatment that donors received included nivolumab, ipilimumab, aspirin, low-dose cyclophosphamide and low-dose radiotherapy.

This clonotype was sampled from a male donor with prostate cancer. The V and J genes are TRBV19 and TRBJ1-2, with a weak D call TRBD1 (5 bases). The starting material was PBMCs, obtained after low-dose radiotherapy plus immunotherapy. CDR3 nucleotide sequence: TGTGCCAGTAGTATCGACAGAAACTATGGCTACACCTTC. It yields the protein CASSIDRNYGYTF.